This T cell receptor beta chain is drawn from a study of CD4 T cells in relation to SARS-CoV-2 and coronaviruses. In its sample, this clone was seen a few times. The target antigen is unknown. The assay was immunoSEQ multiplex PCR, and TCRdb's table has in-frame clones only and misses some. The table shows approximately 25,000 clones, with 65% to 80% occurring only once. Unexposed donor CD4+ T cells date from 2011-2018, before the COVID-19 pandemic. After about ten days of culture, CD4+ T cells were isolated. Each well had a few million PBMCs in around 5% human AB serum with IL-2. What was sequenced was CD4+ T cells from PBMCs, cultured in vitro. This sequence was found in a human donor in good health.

The CDR3: CASGQGPGQGPFNTGELFF. DNA of the CDR3: TGTGCTAGTGGACAGGGGCCGGGACAGGGTCCATTTAACACCGGGGAGCTGTTTTTT. The rearrangement links TRBV12-5 to TRBJ2-2, with TRBD1 matching over 9 bases. This CDR3 contains 19 residues. V lost 6 bases and J lost 2; bases outside the gene matches: 16. Germline V gene lookup returns CDR1 LGHNT and CDR2 FRNRAP.